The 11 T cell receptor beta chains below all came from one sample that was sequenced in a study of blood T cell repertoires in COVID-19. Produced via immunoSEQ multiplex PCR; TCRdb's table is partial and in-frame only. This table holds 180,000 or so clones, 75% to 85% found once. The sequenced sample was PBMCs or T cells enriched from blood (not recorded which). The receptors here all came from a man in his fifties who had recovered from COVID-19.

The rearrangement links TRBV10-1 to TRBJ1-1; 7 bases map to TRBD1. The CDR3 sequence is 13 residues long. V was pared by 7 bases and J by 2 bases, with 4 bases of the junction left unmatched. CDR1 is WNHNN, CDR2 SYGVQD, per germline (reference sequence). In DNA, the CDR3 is TGCGCCAGCACCGACAGGGTCAACACTGAAGCTTTCTTT. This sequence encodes CASTDRVNTEAFF.

The CDR3 sequence: CASSLLSEQYF. In nucleotides, the CDR3 is TGTGCCAGCAGTCTACTTTCCGAGCAGTACTTC. The chain links TRBV6-5 to TRBJ2-7; no clear D. Germline V gene data show CDR1 as MNHEY and CDR2 as SVGAGI. CDR3 length: 11 residues. The germline V and J ends were trimmed by 5 bases and 6 bases, with 8 bases remaining between them.

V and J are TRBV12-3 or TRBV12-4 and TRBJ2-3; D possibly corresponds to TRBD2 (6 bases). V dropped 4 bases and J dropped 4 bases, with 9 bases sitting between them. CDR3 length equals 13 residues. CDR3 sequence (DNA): TGTGCCAGCAGTTACTCTAGCGCAGATACGCAGTATTTT. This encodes CASSYSSADTQYF.

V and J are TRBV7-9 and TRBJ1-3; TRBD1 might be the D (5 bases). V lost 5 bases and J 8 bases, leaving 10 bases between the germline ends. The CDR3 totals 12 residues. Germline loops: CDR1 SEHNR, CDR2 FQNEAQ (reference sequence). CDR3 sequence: CASSLTGDTIYF. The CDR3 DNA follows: TGTGCCAGCAGCCTGACGGGGGACACCATATATTTT.

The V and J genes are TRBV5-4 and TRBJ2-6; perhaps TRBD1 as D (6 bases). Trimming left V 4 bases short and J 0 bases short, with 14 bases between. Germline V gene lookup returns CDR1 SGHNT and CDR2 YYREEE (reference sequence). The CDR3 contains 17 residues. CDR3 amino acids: CASSEGQSVSGANVLTF. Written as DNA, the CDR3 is TGTGCCAGCAGCGAAGGACAGAGCGTCTCTGGGGCCAACGTCCTGACTTTC.

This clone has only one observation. This CDR3 is CASSFRGGYTF. The CDR3 region has the DNA TGTGCCAGCAGCTTCAGGGGCGGCTACACCTTC. The rearrangement uses TRBV7-9 and TRBJ1-2; D possibly corresponds to TRBD1 (6 bases). Germline-derived CDR1 and CDR2 are SEHNR and FQNEAQ (reference sequence). V was clipped by 3 bases and J by 8 bases, with 7 bases between them. The CDR3 spans 11 residues. The full variable domain, with the rest looked up from reference TRBV7-9 and TRBJ1-2, is DTGVSQNPRHKITKRGQNVTFRCDPISEHNRLYWYRQTLGQGPEFLTYFQNEAQLEKSRLLSDRFSAERPKGSFSTLEIQRTEQGDSAMYLCASSFRGGYTFGSGTRLTVV.

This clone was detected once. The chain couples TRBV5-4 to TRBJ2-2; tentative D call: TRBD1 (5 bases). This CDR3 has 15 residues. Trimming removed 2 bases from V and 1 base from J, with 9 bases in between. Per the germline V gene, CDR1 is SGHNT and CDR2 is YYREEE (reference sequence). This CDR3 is CASSFKGMNTGELFF. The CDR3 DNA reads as TGTGCCAGCAGCTTTAAGGGGATGAACACCGGGGAGCTGTTTTTT.

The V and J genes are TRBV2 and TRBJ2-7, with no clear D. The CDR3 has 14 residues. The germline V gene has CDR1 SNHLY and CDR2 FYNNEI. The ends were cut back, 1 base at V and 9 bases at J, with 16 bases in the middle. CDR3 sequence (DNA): TGTGCCAGCAGTGAAGGAGGCGCTACCAAATCGCAGTACTTC. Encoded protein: CASSEGGATKSQYF.

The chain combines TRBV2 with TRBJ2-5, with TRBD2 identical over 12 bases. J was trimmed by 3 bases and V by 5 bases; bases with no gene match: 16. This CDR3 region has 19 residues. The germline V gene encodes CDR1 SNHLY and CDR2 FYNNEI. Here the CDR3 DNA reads TGTGCCAGCAGTCCAAGGACTAGCGGGGTTCTAAGGAGGAAAGAGACCCAGTACTTC. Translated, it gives CASSPRTSGVLRRKETQYF.

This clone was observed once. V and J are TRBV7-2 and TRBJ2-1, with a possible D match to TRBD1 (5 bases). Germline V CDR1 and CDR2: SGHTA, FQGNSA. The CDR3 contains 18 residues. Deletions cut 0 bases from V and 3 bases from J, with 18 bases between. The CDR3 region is CASSLAGVGSDLYNEQFF. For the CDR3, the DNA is TGTGCCAGCAGCTTAGCAGGGGTCGGATCGGACCTCTACAATGAGCAGTTCTTC.

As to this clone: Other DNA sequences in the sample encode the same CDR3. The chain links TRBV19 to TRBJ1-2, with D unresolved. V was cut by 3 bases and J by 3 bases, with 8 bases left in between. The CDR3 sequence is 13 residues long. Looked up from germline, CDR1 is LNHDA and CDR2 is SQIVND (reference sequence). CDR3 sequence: CASSIRGDYGYTF. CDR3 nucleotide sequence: TGTGCCAGTAGTATTAGAGGAGACTATGGCTACACCTTC.